This entry features one T cell receptor (beta chain) sequence. Its antigen target is currently unknown. Base qualities were left out, and no much larger clone turns up one base away. The data stem from a study of neoadjuvant anti-PD-1 for oral cavity cancer (dated by TCRdb to the early 2020s). About the investigation overall: Before undergoing curative-intent surgical resection, most patients got three to four biweekly nivolumab doses at 3 mg/kg. For patients who did not progress, a fourth nivolumab dose was given around day 43, followed by definitive surgical resection on days 50-56. A roughly 30% response rate was observed in the parent correlative cohort, in which more than nine patients were included. Responders were defined as patients with complete response, partial response or stable disease by RECIST 1.1; non-responders were defined as patients with progression. General conclusions and limits of the study: Only a few patients per response group were included in the TCR analyses, and the authors called for validation in larger cohorts. Greater tumor shrinkage correlated with larger post-treatment sizes of preexisting intratumoral clones, which suggests that expansion of preexisting clones contributed to response. Higher pretreatment blood Treg/Th17 ratios correlated with higher pretreatment blood TCRbeta clonality and lower post-treatment tumor TCRbeta clonality.

Tumor libraries used mostly 4 to 6 ug of input genomic DNA for survey sequencing, with two replicates per sample. The immunoSEQ hsTCRbeta kit was used to prepare TCRbeta libraries, following the manufacturer's instructions. Sequencing of the completed libraries took place using an Illumina NovaSeq 6000 S4 flow cell after they had been pooled to around 3 nM. The study's own analysis went as follows. Raw data preprocessing and quality control were performed with the immunoSEQ Analyzer. The analysis was limited to productive rearrangements, and each clonotype was defined by a unique CDR3 amino acid sequence. Repertoire clonality was estimated as the Gini-Simpson index, computed with the R package tcR. Student's t test was used to compare Gini indices, and Pearson correlation was used to assess associations with tumor size change. The clones in this table, taken by TCRdb from immuneACCESS, are in-frame only. Not every clone is retained; where verified, under half of the shortfall comes from an unresolved V gene, and the cause of the rest is unknown. The DNA gave D and trimming, while V, J and clone size come from that table. This sample gives some 15,000 clones in total; around 40% of them show up just once. The ten largest clonotypes hold 35% to 50% of the sample.

The intended sense of this specimen's time point label: after neoadjuvant nivolumab, at surgical resection. None of the patients had received prior systemic or radiation treatment, and all were newly diagnosed with stage II-IVA oral cavity squamous cell carcinoma. Everyone in the cohort had locally advanced, HPV-negative oral cavity squamous cell carcinoma. The samples were obtained from a longitudinal correlative study of a single-arm phase II trial testing neoadjuvant nivolumab in oral cavity squamous cell carcinoma. Subject-matched pre- and post-treatment PBMCs and tumors from three responders and three non-responders underwent genomic DNA-based TCRbeta sequencing. For tumor tissue, genomic DNA extraction relied on the Maxwell RSC DNA from Tissue kit. Sample: tumor tissue, taken after nivolumab (anti-PD-1) treatment. This clonotype was obtained from a person aged 40 to 85 with oral cavity squamous cell carcinoma.

The CDR3: CASSPSRASRGETQYF. The base sequence is TGTGCCAGCAGCCCGTCCCGGGCCTCACGCGGGGAGACCCAGTACTTC. The rearrangement joined TRBV11-2 to TRBJ2-5; TRBD2 is a possible D gene, resting on 5 matching bases. The CDR3 spans 16 residues, from the cysteine through the phenylalanine. The kept DNA is CDR3 alone, 48 bases in frame from the first base. The germline V gene encodes CDR1 SGHAT and CDR2 FQNNGV. V is clipped by 5 bases and J by 5 bases, and the sequence between their germline boundaries is 21 bases long.